These 20 T cell receptor beta chains originate from one sample sequenced in a study of blood T cell repertoires in COVID-19. Data came from immunoSEQ multiplex PCR; TCRdb stores just in-frame clones and leaves some out. This sample carries 280,000 or so clones, roughly 80% of them seen once, and the ten largest clones take 8% to 10%. Material: peripheral blood. The source is a woman between 50 and 59 years old who had recovered from COVID-19.

This clone showed up just a few times. The chain combines TRBV14 with TRBJ1-1, with 8 positions matching TRBD1. The CDR3 contains 15 residues. The trim removed 4 bases at V and 6 bases at J, leaving 10 bases unmatched. From germline, CDR1 is SGHDN and CDR2 FVKESK. CDR3 amino acids: CASSPPGQAHSEAFF. The CDR3 DNA is TGTGCCAGCAGCCCCCCGGGACAGGCGCATTCTGAAGCTTTCTTT.

J is TRBJ2-1 and V is TRBV6-2 or TRBV6-3, with D tentatively TRBD1 (6 bases). V gave up 6 bases and J gave up 8 bases, with 17 bases separating them. This CDR3 is 14 amino acids long. From germline, CDR1 is MNHEY and CDR2 SVGEGT. CDR3 amino acids: CASSQLRGRDEQFF. DNA of the CDR3: TGTGCCAGCAGCCAACTCAGGGGCAGGGATGAGCAGTTCTTC.

The V and J genes are TRBV30 and TRBJ2-7; TRBD1 aligns across 8 bases. This CDR3 spans 13 amino acids. Germline CDR1 GTSNPN, CDR2 SVGIG (reference sequence). V lost 3 bases, J lost 10 bases, and 11 bases stayed unmatched. CDR3 nucleotide sequence: TGTGCCTGGAGCCCCGGGACAGGTCAAATCCAGTACTTC. It yields the protein CAWSPGTGQIQYF.

The chain recombines TRBV7-9 with TRBJ2-7, with a weak D call TRBD1 (5 bases). This CDR3 has 13 residues. The germline V gene encodes CDR1 SEHNR and CDR2 FQNEAQ (reference sequence). The V and J ends lost 4 bases and 5 bases respectively, with 12 bases between them. The CDR3 spells CASSSYDSHEQYF. The CDR3 DNA sequence: TGTGCCAGCAGCTCCTATGACAGCCACGAGCAGTACTTC.

This clone was observed once. The chain joins TRBV10-3 to TRBJ2-1; 7 bases match TRBD2. The V gene's germline CDR1 is ENHRY and CDR2 SYGVKD. This CDR3 is 15 amino acids long. With V trimmed by 5 bases and J by 9 bases, 13 bases remained unmatched. CDR3 sequence: CAISSSGTTRGEQFF. The CDR3 DNA follows: TGTGCCATCAGTAGTTCAGGGACTACCCGAGGTGAGCAGTTCTTC.

The rearrangement links TRBV4-2 to TRBJ2-5, with a possible D match to TRBD2 (7 bases). In germline, CDR1 is LGHNA, CDR2 YNFKEQ. CDR3 length: 17 residues. With 1 base removed from V and 0 bases from J, the gap between germline ends came to 15 bases. CDR3 bases: TGTGCCAGCAGCCAAGTAGTGGGGGGGGCCGACCAAGAGACCCAGTACTTC. As protein: CASSQVVGGADQETQYF.

The table lists this clone with a count of one. The chain has TRBV29-1 and TRBJ2-3, with a tentative D call TRBD1 (6 bases). V was cut by 1 base and J by 6 bases, with 8 bases left in between. In germline, CDR1 is SQVTM, CDR2 ANQGSEA. The CDR3 has 12 amino acids. CDR3 coding DNA: TGCAGCGTTGAAGCAACAGGGGATACGCAGTATTTT. Encoded protein: CSVEATGDTQYF.

This sequence joins TRBV10-3 and TRBJ1-2, with 9 bases aligning to TRBD1. The CDR3 runs to 14 residues. CDR1 is ENHRY and CDR2 is SYGVKD in the germline V gene. The junction had 7 bases not matched to a gene; V was cut back by 6 bases and J by 5 bases. In DNA form, the CDR3 reads TGTGCCATCAGGAAGGAGACAGGGGGTTATGGCTACACCTTC. Amino acid sequence: CAIRKETGGYGYTF.

The J gene is TRBJ2-3, the V gene TRBV18; D remains ambiguous. Germline CDR1 and CDR2: KGHSH and LQKENI. The CDR3 runs 15 residues. Trimming shortened V by 3 bases and J by 4 bases, and 14 bases separated the two germline ends. DNA of the CDR3: TGTGCCAGCTCACCTAACTCAAGAGGCCCAGATACGCAGTATTTT. This codes for CASSPNSRGPDTQYF.

The CDR3 is CASSPGQGTNYGYTF. The CDR3 bases are TGTGCCAGCAGCCCGGGCCAGGGGACTAACTATGGCTACACCTTC. The V gene is TRBV7-2, the J gene TRBJ1-2; D is perhaps TRBD1 (6 bases). CDR1 and CDR2 from the germline V gene are SGHTA and FQGNSA. The V gene lost 5 bases and the J gene lost 0 bases, with 13 bases spanning the gap. The CDR3 extends over 15 amino acids.

V and J are TRBV7-2 and TRBJ2-3, with D tentatively TRBD2 (6 bases). The CDR3 is 14 amino acids. Trimming pared 2 bases from V and 11 bases from J, leaving 17 bases between. Per the germline V gene, CDR1 is SGHTA and CDR2 is FQGNSA. DNA of the CDR3: TGTGCCAGCAGCTTAAATAGTATGAGCGGGTGGCAGTATTTT. As protein: CASSLNSMSGWQYF.

This clone was counted a few times. The V gene is TRBV27, the J gene TRBJ1-4, with 7 positions matching TRBD1. The V gene's germline CDR1 is MNHEY and CDR2 SMNVEV (reference sequence). The CDR3 covers 16 residues. V was clipped by 6 bases and J by 5 bases; unmatched bases: 12. CDR3 residues: CASSLGTVVGNEKLFF. The DNA of the CDR3 is TGTGCCAGCAGCCTGGGGACAGTTGTGGGGAATGAAAAACTGTTTTTT.

The J gene is TRBJ1-1, the V gene TRBV6-5; D is ambiguous. Trimming took off 7 bases at V and 5 bases at J, with 17 bases between the two ends. There are 14 residues in the CDR3. Germline loops: CDR1 MNHEY, CDR2 SVGAGI. CDR3 protein: CASTIGLFPTEAFF. For the CDR3, the DNA is TGTGCCAGCACCATCGGACTATTCCCAACTGAAGCTTTCTTT.

The CDR3 nucleotides read TGCGCCAGCTCCGGAACTATGGCAGGGAACAATGAGCAGTTCTTC. This sequence encodes CASSGTMAGNNEQFF. The chain combines TRBV5-1 with TRBJ2-1; TRBD1 might be the D (5 bases). CDR1 is SGHRS and CDR2 is YFSETQ in the germline V gene. V lost 7 bases, J lost 5 bases, and 19 bases lay in between. CDR3 size: 15 residues.

This clone was seen a few times. This chain connects TRBV7-9 to TRBJ2-3, with 11 nucleotides matching TRBD2. This CDR3 is built from 16 residues. V dropped 3 bases and J dropped 1; count of bases not matched to a gene: 3. Germline V gene sequence: CDR1 SEHNR, CDR2 FQNEAQ (reference sequence). The CDR3 sequence is CASSLALAGGTDTQYF. DNA for the CDR3: TGTGCCAGCAGCTTGGCACTAGCGGGGGGCACAGATACGCAGTATTTT. The full variable domain, rest sourced from reference TRBV7-9 and TRBJ2-3, is DTGVSQNPRHKITKRGQNVTFRCDPISEHNRLYWYRQTLGQGPEFLTYFQNEAQLEKSRLLSDRFSAERPKGSFSTLEIQRTEQGDSAMYLCASSLALAGGTDTQYFGPGTRLTVL.

This clone was picked up one time. V is TRBV7-6 and J is TRBJ2-7, with D possibly matching TRBD2 (5 bases). Germline CDR1 and CDR2: SGHVS and FNYEAQ. The CDR3 is made up of 13 amino acids. V was cut by 1 base and J by 6 bases, with 10 bases left in between. This chain's CDR3 is CASSLGVASEQYF. The CDR3 nucleotides are TGTGCCAGCAGCTTAGGGGTAGCGTCCGAGCAGTACTTC.

The V call is TRBV7-9, the J call TRBJ2-5; D is possibly TRBD1 (6 bases). CDR1 is SEHNR, CDR2 FQNEAQ, per germline (reference sequence). The CDR3 consists of 16 residues. V was trimmed by 4 bases and J by 4 bases, leaving 19 bases between them. CDR3 protein: CASSSVRARGRETQYF. CDR3 in DNA: TGTGCCAGCAGCTCCGTACGGGCCAGGGGACGAGAGACCCAGTACTTC.

The rearrangement uses TRBV27 and TRBJ2-7, with D possibly TRBD1 on 6 matching bases. The CDR3 extends over 14 amino acids. The germline V gene encodes CDR1 MNHEY and CDR2 SMNVEV (reference sequence). V lost 6 bases, J lost 0 bases, and 12 bases lay in between. The CDR3 is CASRIRTVSYEQYF. The CDR3 nucleotides read TGTGCCAGCAGAATCCGGACAGTCTCCTACGAGCAGTACTTC.

The rearrangement links TRBV4-3 to TRBJ2-3; TRBD2 aligns across 8 bases. Trimming cost V 4 bases and J 2 bases; bases outside gene matches: 8. Germline assignment: CDR1 LGHNA and CDR2 YSLEER. The CDR3 has 16 amino acids. CDR3 nucleotides: TGCGCCAGCAGCCTAGCAACTAGCGGTATCACAGATACGCAGTATTTT. It specifies CASSLATSGITDTQYF.

The genes are TRBV13 and TRBJ2-1, with D possibly being TRBD1 (5 bases). There are 14 residues in the CDR3. Trimming removed 6 bases from V and 6 bases from J, with 15 bases in between. Germline values: CDR1 PRHDT, CDR2 FYEKMQ (reference sequence). The chain's CDR3 is CASSNRKGGNEQFF. CDR3 bases: TGTGCCAGCAGTAACAGGAAAGGTGGCAATGAGCAGTTCTTC. Based on the CDR3 plus reference TRBV13 and TRBJ2-1, the full variable domain is AAGVIQSPRHLIKEKRETATLKCYPIPRHDTVYWYQQGPGQDPQFLISFYEKMQSDKGSIPDRFSAQQFSDYHSELNMSSLELGDSALYFCASSNRKGGNEQFFGPGTRLTVL.